The 9 T cell receptor delta chains reported below all come from one sample, sequenced in a study of γδ T cells in repeated Plasmodium falciparum infection. Gammadelta T cells were flow-sorted from PBMC into Vgamma9/Vdelta2+ and Vdelta2-negative populations for bulk analysis. TCRdb re-called the multiplex PCR reads through CATT. Here the sample spans some 51,000 delta-chain clones, roughly 2% being singletons. Source material: gamma-delta T cells from blood. Every receptor here comes from a pool of human donors (malaria-infected and uninfected, not separated).

Details on this clone: The translation of this DNA and the TCRdb protein of a much larger clone differ at residue 8, probably owing to a read error; the protein shown here is translated from the DNA. The V and J genes are TRDV1 and TRDJ1; D is unclear. Germline CDR1 TSWWSYY, CDR2 QGS. This CDR3 contains 17 residues. V gave up 2 bases and J gave up 0 bases, with 16 bases separating them. CDR3 in amino acids: CALGEGYSMLYTDKLIF. The DNA for the CDR3 is TGTGCTCTTGGGGAAGGCTATTCAATGCTCTACACCGATAAACTCATCTTT.

Points on this clone: This likely traces to a read error, being one base from a far larger clone. Other DNA sequences of this sample code for an identical CDR3. The J gene is TRDJ1, the V gene TRDV1; 12 nucleotides agree with TRDD3. The J gene, absent from TCRdb, was called here by matching the DNA to germline. The length of the CDR3 is 24 residues. In germline, CDR1 is TSWWSYY, CDR2 QGS. DNA for the CDR3: TGTGCTCTTGGGGAAAGGACCCCTTACCGGCCCTTGTACTGGGGGATACTCTACACCGACAAACTCATCTTT. Translated: CALGERTPYRPLYWGILYTDKLIF.

Only a few counts were recorded for this clone. TCRdb assigns this DNA the protein of a much larger clone, which departs from its translation at residue 11; this likely reflects a read error, and the protein shown comes from translating the DNA. The sample contains more than one DNA sequence encoding this CDR3. The chain joins TRDV1 to TRDJ1, with D perhaps given as TRDD2 or TRDD3 (5 bases each). TCRdb supplies no J gene; here it was assigned by aligning the nucleotide sequence to germline. The CDR3 is made up of 22 amino acids. Trimming took 1 base from V and 0 from J, leaving 30 bases between them. Germline V gene sequence: CDR1 TSWWSYY, CDR2 QGS. CDR3 coding DNA: TGTGCTCTTGGGGAACCGCCTTCTGCGTACCGGGGACCTTATCTGAACACCGATAAACTCATCTTT. Translating gives CALGEPPSAYRGPYLNTDKLIF.

As for this clone: The protein in TCRdb stems from a much larger clone and differs at residue 9 from this DNA's translation, likely a read error; here the protein is translated from the DNA. The chain recombines TRDV1 with TRDJ1, with 11 bases matching TRDD3. Germline CDR1 TSWWSYY, CDR2 QGS. Trimming at V came to 0 bases and at J to 3 bases, leaving 15 bases not matched to a gene. This CDR3 spans 20 amino acids. In DNA form, the CDR3 reads TGTGCTCTTGGGGAACTACGTCCTTGCTGGGGGATACCTCGAGCCGATAAACTCATCTTT. Translated, it gives CALGELRPCWGIPRADKLIF.

As concerns this clone: With a much larger clone just one base away, this may be a read error. V gene TRDV2 combines with J gene TRDJ2; D may be TRDD3 (5 bases). This CDR3 region has 25 residues. Germline lookup yields CDR1 GEAIGNYY and CDR2 EKD. The CDR3 region has the DNA TGCTCCGTGAAAGGAGAAGCGATCGGTAACTACTATATCGACTGGTACAGGAAGACCCAAGCACAACTCTTCTTT. Its translation: CSVKGEAIGNYYIDWYRKTQAQLFF.

Only a few counts were recorded for this clone. TCRdb records a much larger clone's protein for this DNA, with a difference at residue 14 that likely arises from a read error; the protein given is the translation of the DNA. The gene calls are TRDV1 and TRDJ1; the D gene is possibly TRDD2 (6 bases). No J gene is reported in TCRdb; it was inferred here by comparing the DNA with germline. The CDR3 totals 17 residues. Between the trimmed V and J ends, which lost 0 bases and 10 bases, there was a span of 24 bases. Germline V gene sequence: CDR1 TSWWSYY, CDR2 QGS. The CDR3 loop is CALGELKGLPAQHRLIF. The CDR3 DNA reads as TGTGCTCTTGGGGAACTAAAGGGGCTTCCTGCCCAACATAGACTCATCTTT.

For this clone: A far larger clone is one nucleotide away, so this likely arose from a read error. The sample holds other DNA sequences that translate to the same CDR3. The chain links TRDV1 to TRDJ1; 9 bases line up with TRDD3. Here the J gene was assigned by germline matching of the DNA, as TCRdb has none. V was clipped by 5 bases and J by 6 bases; unmatched bases: 16. The CDR3 covers 17 residues. CDR1 TSWWSYY and CDR2 QGS come from the germline V gene. CDR3 protein: CALGNPSGLGDRHKLIF. The CDR3 bases are TGTGCTCTTGGGAACCCTTCGGGACTGGGGGACCGGCATAAACTCATCTTT.

Note on this clone: TCRdb shows a much larger clone's protein in place of this DNA's translation, and the two differ at residue 16, likely through a read error; the protein shown is translated from the DNA. J is TRDJ1 and V is TRAV38-2/DV8, with D possibly TRDD3 on 7 matching bases. No J gene was available from TCRdb, and it was assigned here by a germline match of the DNA. Germline V gene lookup returns CDR1 TSESDYY and CDR2 QEAYKQQN. This CDR3 has 20 amino acids. The chain's CDR3 is CAYWRISYLGAPGNTEKLIF. CDR3 sequence (DNA): TGTGCTTATTGGCGGATTTCCTATCTGGGGGCCCCGGGCAACACCGAGAAACTCATCTTT.

In its sample, this clone was seen a few times. The TCRdb protein, from a much larger clone, departs from this DNA's translation at residue 20, likely by read error; the protein shown derives from the DNA. The V gene reported is TRDV2; the J gene is uncalled; the table's D call, TRDD3, has no DNA check behind it. CDR3 length equals 22 residues. CDR1 and CDR2 from the germline V gene are GEAIGNYY and EKD. The CDR3 region is CACDTVVYTGGSPEKYTDKPIF. The CDR3 DNA reads as TGTGCCTGTGACACCGTCGTATACACTGGGGGATCCCCCGAAAAGTACACCGATAAACCCATCTTT.